The rows below give T cell receptor beta chains drawn from one sample of a study of blood T cell repertoires in COVID-19. Data came from immunoSEQ multiplex PCR; TCRdb stores just in-frame clones and leaves some out. The table lists some 150,000 clones, under 85% of them singletons. Sequencing was carried out using peripheral blood. The receptors come from a man aged 50 to 60 with active or convalescent COVID-19. Each CDR3 is given with its conserved first and last residue. D genes are given only for firm matches. Part of the rows lack a size; the others show once, few, many or a class for expanded clones.

CDR3	DNA	size	J	D	V
CASSKARPQLYEQYF	TGTGCCAGCAGCAAAGCGCGGCCTCAACTATACGAGCAGTACTTC	-	TRBJ2-7	-	TRBV21-1
CASSLVRGQGQETQYF	TGTGCCAGCAGCTTAGTGAGAGGACAGGGACAAGAGACCCAGTACTTC	-	TRBJ2-5	TRBD1	TRBV7-7
CSVGQGALEQYF	TGCAGCGTCGGACAGGGGGCGCTTGAGCAGTACTTC	few	TRBJ2-7	TRBD1	TRBV29-1
CASSSLGTGSNQPQHF	TGTGCCAGCAGCTCCCTCGGGACAGGGAGCAATCAGCCCCAGCATTTT	-	TRBJ1-5	TRBD1	TRBV28
CASSDRVGTDTQYF	TGTGCCAGCAGCGACAGGGTTGGCACAGATACGCAGTATTTT	-	TRBJ2-3	TRBD1	TRBV7-3
CASSPGVREKLFF	TGTGCCAGCAGCCCGGGAGTACGGGAAAAACTGTTTTTT	-	TRBJ1-4	-	TRBV6-5
CASSQGLGASTDTQYF	TGCGCCAGCAGCCAAGGACTAGGGGCTAGCACAGATACGCAGTATTTT	-	TRBJ2-3	-	TRBV4-1
CASNTGRGTYEQYF	TGTGCCAGTAACACAGGGAGGGGAACCTACGAGCAGTACTTC	few	TRBJ2-7	-	TRBV19
CASSLSGSGSDTQYF	TGTGCCAGCAGCTTGAGCGGGAGTGGCTCAGATACGCAGTATTTT	-	TRBJ2-3	TRBD2	TRBV7-9
CASSLTGWQETQYF	TGTGCCAGCAGTCTTACAGGGTGGCAAGAGACCCAGTACTTC	-	TRBJ2-5	-	TRBV7-6
CASSLLSGFLNTEAFF	TGTGCCAGCAGCTTATTATCGGGATTTCTGAACACTGAAGCTTTCTTT	-	TRBJ1-1	-	TRBV5-6
CASSYYGATNEKLFF	TGTGCCAGCAGCTACTACGGGGCAACTAATGAAAAACTGTTTTTT	-	TRBJ1-4	-	TRBV3-1/TRBV3-2
CASRFSGSSYEQYF	TGTGCCAGCCGCTTCTCAGGTAGCTCCTACGAGCAGTACTTC	few	TRBJ2-7	-	TRBV28
CASSRTSVQETQYF	TGTGCCAGCAGCCGAACTAGCGTACAAGAGACCCAGTACTTC	-	TRBJ2-5	TRBD2	TRBV7-8
CASSWDRSTGELFF	TGTGCCAGCAGTTGGGACAGGTCTACCGGGGAGCTGTTTTTT	-	TRBJ2-2	TRBD1	TRBV27
CASSLDSQGANSPLHF	TGTGCCAGCAGCTTAGATTCCCAGGGGGCGAATTCACCCCTCCACTTT	-	TRBJ1-6	TRBD1	TRBV11-3
CASTQTRGSNTGELFF	TGTGCCAGCACCCAAACTAGAGGGTCGAACACCGGGGAGCTGTTTTTT	-	TRBJ2-2	-	TRBV11-2
CASSQDAGILHF	TGTGCCAGCAGCCAAGATGCGGGGATCCTCCACTTT	few	TRBJ1-6	-	TRBV4-2
CASSFFPTGIYSNQPQHF	TGTGCCAGCAGCTTCTTCCCGACAGGGATCTATAGCAATCAGCCCCAGCATTTT	-	TRBJ1-5	-	TRBV21-1
CASSHPKQAPRETDTQYF	TGTGCCAGCAGCCACCCGAAGCAAGCGCCTAGGGAGACAGATACGCAGTATTTT	-	TRBJ2-3	-	TRBV14
CASSLGTLAKNIQYF	TGTGCCAGCAGTTTGGGCACCCTAGCCAAAAACATTCAGTACTTC	-	TRBJ2-4	-	TRBV28
CASSPWDSSNEQFF	TGTGCCAGTTCCCCTTGGGACTCCTCCAATGAGCAGTTCTTC	-	TRBJ2-1	-	TRBV19
CASSRLTGTGKGDTIYF	TGTGCCAGCAGCCGACTGACCGGGACAGGAAAGGGAGACACCATATATTTT	-	TRBJ1-3	TRBD1	TRBV3-1/TRBV3-2